This TCR beta chain was captured in a study of blood T cells in healthy people across ages. Study findings and constraints: TCR beta diversity was tightly associated with the proportion of naive T cells.

Next came a second PCR, run for about 7 to 12 cycles, which used a sample-barcoded 5' primer along with a J-beta primer mix. No fewer than 3 million CDR3-containing paired-end reads came from each sample. Using its own MiXCR run on the 5' RACE reads, TCRdb lists one record per CDR3 protein. The sample carries around 1.5 million distinct CDR3 sequences, roughly 64% recorded once. V lost 5 bases and J lost 3, with 17 bases in between. CDR1 is MNHEY, CDR2 SVGAGI, per germline. CDR3 size: 15 residues. In the case of this clonotype: Its antigen is as yet unknown.

The receptor comes from a man aged 18 to 30 in good health. Sequenced input: blood. The chain couples TRBV6-5 to TRBJ2-7; D may correspond to TRBD1 or TRBD2 (5 bases each). CDR3 region: CASSRGVTEGYEQYF. In DNA form, the CDR3 reads TGTGCCAGCAGTCGAGGGGTGACAGAGGGCTACGAGCAGTACTTC.